There are a few counts of the clone carrying this TCR beta chain. Its antigen is currently unknown. The sequenced template was cDNA made from the entire isolated RNA. Libraries were prepared by immunoSEQ multiplex PCR; TCRdb keeps only in-frame clonotypes and omits some of them. The repertoire has about 360,000 clones, 10% to 15% of them found once; the top ten carry approximately 0.015%. The data stem from a study of beta chain features in type 1 diabetes. Germline-derived CDR1 and CDR2 are MDHEN and SYDVKM. Trimming stripped 8 bases from V and 0 bases from J, with 14 bases between. There are 15 residues in the CDR3. Study-level findings and limits: Fewer insertions but more deletions were seen at VDJ junctions in type 1 diabetes patients.

The sample consisted of naive CD4+ T cells from blood. This chain connects TRBV28 to TRBJ1-5, with D tentatively TRBD1 (6 bases). This clonotype was sampled from a man younger than 30 in good health. The CDR3 loop reads CASGRGGDSNQPQHF. As DNA, the CDR3 is TGTGCCAGCGGGCGGGGGGGCGATAGCAATCAGCCCCAGCATTTT. The variable domain in full, with the rest retrieved from reference TRBV28 and TRBJ1-5, is DVKVTQSSRYLVKRTGEKVFLECVQDMDHENMFWYRQDPGLGLRLIYFSYDVKMKEKGDIPEGYSVSREKKERFSLILESASTNQTSMYLCASGRGGDSNQPQHFGDGTRLSIL.